This T cell receptor beta chain was documented in a study of blood T cell repertoires in COVID-19. Across the whole study: Acute and convalescent COVID-19 samples came from the United States, Italy and Spain. PBMCs, B-cell-depleted T cells, or T cells provided the cDNA or gDNA that made up the material.

This CDR3 has 11 amino acids. Germline CDR1 and CDR2: LGHDT and YNNKEL (reference sequence). About this clone: One end of the junction does not line up with germline, which may come from a read error.

Per the original data handling: Researchers report that nucleated cell counts were estimated from reference gene primer amplification. Using immunoSEQ multiplex PCR, the repertoire was profiled, and TCRdb retains in-frame clones only, with some absent. V and J calls and clone size follow that table, whereas D and trimming were derived from the DNA. The sample gives around 120,000 clones, about 85% of which show up once; 9.5% to 13% is in the top ten. This chain joins TRBV3-1 (or the pseudogene TRBV3-2) and TRBJ2-1; a weak D match, TRBD2 (6 bases). Sequencing input: peripheral blood. The source of this sequence is a man older than 75 with acute or convalescent COVID-19. CDR3 coding DNA: TGTGCCAGCAGCCAGGGAGGAGGGTCGATCTTC. Translating it yields CASSQGGGSIF.